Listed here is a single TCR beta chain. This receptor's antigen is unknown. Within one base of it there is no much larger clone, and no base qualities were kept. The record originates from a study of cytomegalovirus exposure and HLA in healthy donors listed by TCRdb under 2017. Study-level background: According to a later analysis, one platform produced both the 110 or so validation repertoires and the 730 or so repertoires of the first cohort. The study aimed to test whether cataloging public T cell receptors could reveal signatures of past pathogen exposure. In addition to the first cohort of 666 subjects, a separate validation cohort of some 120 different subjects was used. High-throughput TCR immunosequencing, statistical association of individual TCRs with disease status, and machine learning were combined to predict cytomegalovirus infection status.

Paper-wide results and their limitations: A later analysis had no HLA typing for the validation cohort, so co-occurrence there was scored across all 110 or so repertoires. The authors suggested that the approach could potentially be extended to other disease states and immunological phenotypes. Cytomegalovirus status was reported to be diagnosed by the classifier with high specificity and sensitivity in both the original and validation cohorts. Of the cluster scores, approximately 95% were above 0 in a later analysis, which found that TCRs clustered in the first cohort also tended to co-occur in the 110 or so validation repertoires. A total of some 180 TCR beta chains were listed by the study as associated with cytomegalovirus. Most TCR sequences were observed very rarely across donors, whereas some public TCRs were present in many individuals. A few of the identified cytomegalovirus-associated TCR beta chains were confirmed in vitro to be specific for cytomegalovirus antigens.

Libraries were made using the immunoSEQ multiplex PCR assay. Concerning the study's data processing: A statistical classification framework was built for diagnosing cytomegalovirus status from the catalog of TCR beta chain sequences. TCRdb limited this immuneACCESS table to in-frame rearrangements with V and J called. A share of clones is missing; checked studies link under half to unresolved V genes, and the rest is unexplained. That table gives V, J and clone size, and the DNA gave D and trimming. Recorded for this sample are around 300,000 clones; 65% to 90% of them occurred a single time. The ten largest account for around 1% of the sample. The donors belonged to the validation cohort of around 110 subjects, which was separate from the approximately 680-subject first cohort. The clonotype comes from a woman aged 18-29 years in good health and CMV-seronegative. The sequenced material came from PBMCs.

The CDR3 region reads CASSPDRGSEQYF. The bases read TGTGCCAGCAGTCCGGACAGGGGCTCCGAGCAGTACTTC. This chain joins TRBV6-5 to TRBJ2-7; 9 of the junction bases match TRBD1. The germline V end is reduced by 5 bases and the J end by 6 bases; junction bases left unmatched: 5. CDR1 and CDR2 are drawn from the germline V gene: MNHEY, SVGAGI. The CDR3 goes from the cysteine to the phenylalanine over 13 residues. CDR3 DNA is the only sequence kept; it has 39 bases, read in frame from the first base.